The 9 T cell receptor beta chains reported below all come from one sample, sequenced in a study of CD4 T cells in relation to SARS-CoV-2 and coronaviruses. No antigen has been assigned to these receptors. TCRdb's table, derived via immunoSEQ multiplex PCR, lists solely in-frame clones and lacks some. The profile shows about 36,000 clones, under 85% of them singletons. Input material: memory CD4+ T cells from PBMCs, cultured in vitro. These receptors came from an adult with COVID-19.

The chain links TRBV30 to TRBJ2-7, with 13 positions matching TRBD2. The CDR3 is made up of 17 amino acids. Unmatched junction bases numbered 16, after V lost 4 bases and J lost 7 bases. In germline, CDR1 is GTSNPN, CDR2 SVGIG (reference sequence). This chain's CDR3 is CAWKAIKGLAGVSEQYF. The CDR3 bases are TGTGCCTGGAAAGCAATAAAAGGACTAGCGGGAGTTTCTGAGCAGTACTTC. The full variable domain, with the rest looked up from reference TRBV30 and TRBJ2-7, is SQTIHQWPATLVQPVGSPLSLECTVEGTSNPNLYWYRQAAGRGLQLLFYSVGIGQISSEVPQNLSASRPQDRQFILSSKKLLLSDSGFYLCAWKAIKGLAGVSEQYFGPGTRLTVT.

J is TRBJ2-1 and V is TRBV28, with 9 bases lining up with TRBD1. With V trimmed by 6 bases and J by 9 bases, 3 bases remained unmatched. The CDR3 runs 12 residues. CDR1 MDHEN and CDR2 SYDVKM come from the germline V gene. The CDR3 coding sequence is TGTGCCAGCAGGACAGGGGGTGTTGAGCAGTTCTTC. It translates to CASRTGGVEQFF.

This clone occurred once. V usage is TRBV15 and J usage is TRBJ2-7, with D possibly TRBD1 on 6 matching bases. The V and J ends lost 6 bases and 1 base respectively, with 10 bases between them. This CDR3 comprises 13 residues. CDR1 is LNHNV and CDR2 is YYDKDF in the germline V gene (reference sequence). CDR3 in DNA: TGTGCCACCAGGCGAGGGGGATCCTACGAGCAGTACTTC. Translation: CATRRGGSYEQYF.

About this clone: The junction departs from germline at one end; a sequencing error may be responsible. The J gene is TRBJ2-7, the V gene TRBV28; D possibly corresponds to TRBD1 (5 bases). Germline V gene lookup returns CDR1 MDHEN and CDR2 SYDVKM. There are 14 residues in the CDR3. The CDR3 DNA is TGTGCCAGCAGTTTTGGTGGTCTTCAGGGCGTTCGACACTTC. This gives the protein CASSFGGLQGVRHF. Complete variable domain (other parts from reference TRBV28 and TRBJ2-7): DVKVTQSSRYLVKRTGEKVFLECVQDMDHENMFWYRQDPGLGLRLIYFSYDVKMKEKGDIPEGYSVSREKKERFSLILESASTNQTSMYLCASSFGGLQGVRHFGPGTRLTVT.

The V gene is TRBV28, the J gene TRBJ1-6; no clear D gene. V was shortened by 5 bases and J by 5 bases, with 4 bases between the two germline ends. CDR3 length equals 12 residues. Germline V gene data show CDR1 as MDHEN and CDR2 as SYDVKM. In DNA, the CDR3 is TGTGCCAGCAGTAATAATAATTCACCCCTCCACTTT. Protein: CASSNNNSPLHF.

V usage is TRBV7-9 and J usage is TRBJ2-5; D unclear. V dropped 2 bases and J dropped 0 bases, with 4 bases sitting between them. Germline CDR1 and CDR2: SEHNR and FQNEAQ (reference sequence). The CDR3 is 13 amino acids. CDR3 protein: CASSLSYQETQYF. CDR3 bases: TGTGCCAGCAGCTTATCTTACCAAGAGACCCAGTACTTC.

The DNA for the CDR3 is TGTGCCAGCTCACAAGACTCAACTAATGAAAAACTGTTTTTT. Its translation: CASSQDSTNEKLFF. The chain uses TRBV18 and TRBJ1-4; D is unclear. The CDR3 runs 14 residues. Germline CDR1 reads KGHSH; CDR2 reads LQKENI. Trimming removed 4 bases at V and 0 bases at J, with 6 bases between.

The rearrangement links TRBV6-1 to TRBJ2-7; 13 positions agree with TRBD2. V shed 2 bases, J shed 3 bases, and the junction held 4 bases outside the gene matches. Per germline, CDR1 MNHNS and CDR2 SASEGT. This CDR3 spans 16 amino acids. The CDR3 sequence: CASSETGLAGNYEQYF. The CDR3 nucleotides are TGTGCCAGCAGTGAAACGGGACTAGCGGGGAACTACGAGCAGTACTTC.

The chain links TRBV10-3 to TRBJ2-7, with 8 bases fitting TRBD1. Germline lookup yields CDR1 ENHRY and CDR2 SYGVKD. V gave up 11 bases and J gave up 2 bases; unmatched junction bases: 5. The length of the CDR3 is 12 residues. The CDR3 nucleotides read TGTGCCTCTCAGGGGGCTACCTACGAGCAGTACTTC. Translating gives CASQGATYEQYF.